This TCR beta chain came from a study of T-cell memory formation after mild COVID-19. Regarding the study as a whole: Pre-infection memory contained some responding clones, which suggested that cross-reactive memory had joined. Second-wave clones that peaked on day 37 lacked confirmed SARS-CoV-2 specificity.

MiXCR, run by TCRdb on the 5' RACE reads, gives a single entry per CDR3 protein. Seen here are about 44,000 distinct CDR3 sequences, more than 7% observed once, and the top ten hold approximately 1.5%. Of note for this clonotype: Its antigen remains unknown.

The germline V and J ends were trimmed by 4 bases and 4 bases, with 15 bases remaining between them. CDR3 length: 14 residues. In germline, CDR1 is DFQATT, CDR2 SNEGSKA (reference sequence). The chain employs TRBV20-1 and TRBJ2-3, with D possibly being TRBD1 or TRBD2 (6 bases each). The TCR sequence derives from a man younger than 35 who had mild COVID-19 (a few samples of this study predate the infection). Cell type and time point are not known. The sequencing sample was made of PBMCs or a T cell subset sorted from them (not recorded which). This CDR3 is CSATTAGGPDTQYF. CDR3 DNA sequence: TGCAGTGCTACGACGGCCGGGGGCCCAGATACGCAGTATTTT.